Below, 5 T cell receptor beta chains from the same sample are listed, as sequenced in a study of blood T cell repertoires in COVID-19. Profiling relied on immunoSEQ multiplex PCR, and the TCRdb table lists in-frame clones only, not all of them. This sample has about 150,000 clones, with roughly nine tenths found just once. Sequencing input: peripheral blood. All receptors derive from a human donor in a cohort sampled during active COVID-19.

This chain uses TRBV5-5 with TRBJ2-1; no definite D call. Trimming took 0 bases from V and 10 from J, leaving 5 bases between them. The length of the CDR3 is 11 residues. Germline lookup yields CDR1 SGHKS and CDR2 YYEKEE (reference sequence). CDR3 sequence reads: CASSLVQEQFF. The CDR3, as DNA: TGTGCCAGCAGCTTGGTCCAGGAGCAGTTCTTC.

This chain links TRBV4-1 with TRBJ2-3; 13 bases agree with TRBD2. Germline CDR1 reads MGHRA; CDR2 reads YSYEKL. The CDR3 runs 18 residues. Unmatched junction bases numbered 7, after V lost 4 bases and J lost 0 bases. CDR3 protein: CASSLGELAGGSTDTQYF. The CDR3 DNA follows: TGCGCCAGCAGCCTTGGGGAACTAGCGGGGGGGAGCACAGATACGCAGTATTTT.

The rearrangement uses TRBV30 and TRBJ1-2; D remains ambiguous. V shed 4 bases and J shed 4 bases, with 10 bases lying between them. This CDR3 comprises 12 residues. CDR1 is GTSNPN and CDR2 is SVGIG in the germline V gene (reference sequence). The CDR3 nucleotides read TGTGCCTGGACCCGAGTCGGCTATGGCTACACCTTC. It codes for CAWTRVGYGYTF.

This rearrangement joins TRBV13 to TRBJ2-3; D is undetermined. Germline V CDR1 and CDR2: PRHDT, FYEKMQ (reference sequence). CDR3 length: 13 amino acids. Trimming took off 4 bases at V and 4 bases at J, with 9 bases between the two ends. The CDR3 loop is CASSSTVADTQYF. CDR3 bases: TGTGCCAGCAGCTCCACAGTAGCAGATACGCAGTATTTT.

The chain couples TRBV28 to TRBJ1-5; D unclear. The V end lost 6 bases, the J end lost 3 bases, and 12 bases lay between the germline ends. The CDR3 spans 14 residues. The germline gives CDR1 MDHEN, CDR2 SYDVKM. The CDR3 loop reads CASRPTNINQPQHF. Here the CDR3 DNA reads TGTGCCAGCAGACCCACAAATATCAATCAGCCCCAGCATTTT.